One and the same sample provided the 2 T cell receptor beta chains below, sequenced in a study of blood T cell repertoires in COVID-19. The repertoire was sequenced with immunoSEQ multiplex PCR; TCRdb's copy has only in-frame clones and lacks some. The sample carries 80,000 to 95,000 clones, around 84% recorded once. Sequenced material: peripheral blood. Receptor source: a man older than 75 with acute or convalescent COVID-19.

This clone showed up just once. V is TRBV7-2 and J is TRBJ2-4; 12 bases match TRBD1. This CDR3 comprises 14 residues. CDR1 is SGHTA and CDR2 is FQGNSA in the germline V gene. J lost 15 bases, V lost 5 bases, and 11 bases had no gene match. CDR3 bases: TGTGCCAGCAGCCTGGGGACAGGGGGCCTCACCCCGTACTTC. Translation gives CASSLGTGGLTPYF.

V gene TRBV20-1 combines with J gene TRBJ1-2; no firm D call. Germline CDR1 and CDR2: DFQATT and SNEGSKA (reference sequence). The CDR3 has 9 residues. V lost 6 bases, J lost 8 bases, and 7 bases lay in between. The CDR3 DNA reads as TGCAGTGCAACAAACGGCTACACCTTC. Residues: CSATNGYTF.